The 30 T cell receptor beta chains below come from one sample, sequenced in a study of CD8 T cells in Susac syndrome (dated by TCRdb to about 2019). The library was prepared using the immunoSEQ multiplex PCR assay. RNA was extracted using the RNeasy kit, and roughly 0.45 to 1 ug of the RNA was reverse transcribed with random hexamers. TCRdb applied fastp at Q25 and MiXCR to the public reads, then kept only in-frame beta chains. Each entry is one CDR3 protein sequence, shown with its most common DNA and genes. The sample table holds about 120,000 distinct CDR3 sequences, of which about nine tenths were seen once. The ten largest clones take up roughly 0.11% of the sample. Sequenced: CD8+ T cells from PBMCs. The receptor source for this set is a human donor in good health.

This clonotype was detected only a few times. The V and J genes are TRBV12-3 or TRBV12-4 and TRBJ2-7; 10 nucleotides agree with TRBD1. There are 14 residues in the CDR3. J gave up 3 bases and V 8 bases, and 7 bases lay outside the gene matches. CDR3 nucleotides: TGTGCCAGCGCCCCAAGGACAGGGGGCTACGAGCAGTACTTC. This translates into CASAPRTGGYEQYF.

V gene TRBV5-6 combines with J gene TRBJ2-3; D is uncertain. The CDR3 contains 13 residues. Germline CDR1 reads SGHDT; CDR2 reads YYEEEE. Trimming removed 1 base at V and 0 bases at J, with 3 bases between. CDR3 nucleotide sequence: TGTGCCAGCAGCTTGTGGAGCACAGATACGCAGTATTTT. This codes for CASSLWSTDTQYF.

The CDR3 sequence: CASSYSRQGNTEAFF. DNA for the CDR3: TGTGCCAGCAGTTACTCGAGGCAGGGGAACACTGAAGCTTTCTTT. The chain carries TRBV6-2 or TRBV6-3 and TRBJ1-1; D may be TRBD1 (5 bases). Germline V gene data show CDR1 as MNHEY and CDR2 as SVGEGT. Deletions cut 0 bases from V and 1 base from J, with 9 bases between. This CDR3 comprises 15 residues.

The J gene is TRBJ1-1, the V gene TRBV7-3; no clear D gene. The V gene lost 7 bases and the J gene lost 1 base, with 13 bases spanning the gap. Germline CDR1 is SGHTA and CDR2 is FQGTGA. The CDR3 consists of 14 residues. The CDR3 protein is CASTQGPANTEAFF. CDR3 DNA: TGTGCCAGCACCCAAGGCCCTGCGAACACTGAAGCTTTCTTT.

The chain has TRBV6-2 or TRBV6-3 and TRBJ2-1, with a weak D call TRBD1 (6 bases). The CDR3 is 16 amino acids. V lost 5 bases to trimming and J lost 7 bases, with 21 bases between them. The germline V gene encodes CDR1 MNHEY and CDR2 SVGEGT. CDR3 nucleotides: TGTGCCAGCAGTCGATCTTCCGGGACAAGAGGGAATGAGCAGTTCTTC. It is translated as CASSRSSGTRGNEQFF.

The chain employs TRBV6-1 and TRBJ1-2; D is ambiguous. Germline CDR1 MNHNS, CDR2 SASEGT. The CDR3 length is 15 residues. Trimming shortened V by 2 bases and J by 2 bases, and 12 bases separated the two germline ends. The chain's CDR3 is CASSENSRPNYGYTF. In DNA form, the CDR3 reads TGTGCCAGCAGTGAAAACTCCCGACCCAACTATGGCTACACCTTC.

This clonotype was picked up one time. This chain joins TRBV5-1 and TRBJ1-6; 7 bases are shared with TRBD1. The CDR3 extends over 15 amino acids. From germline, CDR1 is SGHRS and CDR2 YFSETQ. The V gene end was trimmed by 3 bases and the J gene end by 11 bases; junction bases not matched to a gene: 11. The CDR3: CASSSQRQGATPLHF. CDR3 in DNA: TGCGCCAGCAGCTCCCAACGACAGGGCGCCACACCCCTCCACTTT.

The CDR3 sequence: CAISWRGIAEAFF. The DNA for the CDR3 is TGTGCCATCAGTTGGAGGGGGATCGCTGAAGCTTTCTTT. V and J are TRBV10-3 and TRBJ1-1, with D possibly TRBD1 on 6 matching bases. This CDR3 is built from 13 residues. The germline V and J ends were trimmed by 5 bases and 6 bases, with 13 bases remaining between them. Germline CDR1 and CDR2: ENHRY and SYGVKD.

The chain employs TRBV7-9 and TRBJ1-2; TRBD1 is a possible D gene (5 bases). Trimming pared 5 bases from V and 3 bases from J, leaving 10 bases between. Germline lookup yields CDR1 SEHNR and CDR2 FQNEAQ (reference sequence). There are 13 residues in the CDR3. This CDR3 reads CASSRGRDYGYTF. The CDR3 DNA is TGTGCCAGCAGCCGGGGACGGGACTATGGCTACACCTTC.

The chain carries TRBV2 and TRBJ2-5; 8 nucleotides align to TRBD1. V lost 7 bases and J lost 5; bases outside the gene matches: 6. The length of the CDR3 is 13 residues. Germline V lookup: CDR1 SNHLY, CDR2 FYNNEI. The chain's CDR3 is CASKPGGQETQYF. DNA of the CDR3: TGTGCCAGCAAACCAGGGGGCCAGGAGACCCAGTACTTC.

The chain joins TRBV20-1 to TRBJ2-3; tentatively, D is TRBD2 (5 bases). Germline values: CDR1 DFQATT, CDR2 SNEGSKA (reference sequence). The CDR3 extends over 14 amino acids. V was pared by 6 bases and J by 4 bases, with 17 bases between. CDR3 sequence (DNA): TGCAGTGCCAAGGGAGTTGTAATCGCAGATACGCAGTATTTT. This gives the protein CSAKGVVIADTQYF.

The chain is built from TRBV3-1 and TRBJ2-2; maybe TRBD1 (5 bases). This CDR3 is built from 18 residues. Per germline, CDR1 LGHDT and CDR2 YNNKEL (reference sequence). V was trimmed by 2 bases and J by 5 bases, leaving 21 bases between them. The CDR3 here is CASSQQESLRQRTGELFF. CDR3 nucleotides: TGTGCCAGCAGCCAACAGGAATCTCTGAGACAGAGGACCGGGGAGCTGTTTTTT.

J is TRBJ2-6 and V is TRBV3-1, with TRBD1 matching over 8 bases. The V gene's germline CDR1 is LGHDT and CDR2 YNNKEL (reference sequence). Trimming removed 5 bases from V and 2 bases from J; junction bases left unmatched: 8. The CDR3 runs to 17 residues. CDR3 bases: TGTGCCAGCAGCAGCTGGACAGGGAAAACTGGGGCCAACGTCCTGACTTTC. It is translated as CASSSWTGKTGANVLTF. Looking up the rest from reference TRBV3-1 and TRBJ2-6 gives the full variable domain: DTAVSQTPKYLVTQMGNDKSIKCEQNLGHDTMYWYKQDSKKFLKIMFSYNNKELIINETVPNRFSPKSPDKAHLNLHINSLELGDSAVYFCASSSWTGKTGANVLTFGAGSRLTVL.

The chain recombines TRBV4-1 with TRBJ2-2; D gene ambiguous. Germline V gene data show CDR1 as MGHRA and CDR2 as YSYEKL. V gave up 0 bases and J gave up 6 bases, with 14 bases separating them. This CDR3 region has 16 residues. In DNA form, the CDR3 reads TGCGCCAGCAGCCAAGAATTCTCGGGCGTCCCCGGGGAGCTGTTTTTT. It is translated as CASSQEFSGVPGELFF.

The V and J genes are TRBV5-1 and TRBJ2-3; 9 bases match TRBD1. Germline-derived CDR1 and CDR2 are SGHRS and YFSETQ. The ends lost 3 bases at V and 4 bases at J; junction bases unmatched: 9. The CDR3 runs to 16 residues. Here the CDR3 reads CASSSATGGSSDTQYF. Written as DNA, the CDR3 is TGCGCCAGCAGCTCCGCAACAGGGGGCAGTTCAGATACGCAGTATTTT.

This clonotype was detected a few times. The chain uses TRBV27 and TRBJ2-7, with 7 bases that match TRBD1. CDR1 MNHEY and CDR2 SMNVEV come from the germline V gene (reference sequence). The length of the CDR3 is 11 residues. The trim removed 8 bases at V and 7 bases at J, leaving 5 bases unmatched. This CDR3 is CASGDRAEQYF. CDR3 coding DNA: TGTGCCAGCGGTGACAGGGCGGAGCAGTACTTC.

The CDR3 loop reads CASRLQGVGTEAFF. The CDR3, as DNA: TGTGCCAGCAGATTACAGGGGGTTGGGACTGAAGCTTTCTTT. The chain links TRBV12-3 or TRBV12-4 to TRBJ1-1; 8 bases agree with TRBD1. J gave up 5 bases and V 6 bases, and 8 bases lay outside the gene matches. The CDR3 consists of 14 residues.

V and J are TRBV9 and TRBJ2-5, with D perhaps matching TRBD1 (5 bases). The CDR3 sequence is 13 residues long. Germline values: CDR1 SGDLS, CDR2 YYNGEE. V dropped 5 bases and J dropped 2 bases, with 10 bases sitting between them. DNA for the CDR3: TGTGCCAGCAGAGCGACAGAACAAGAGACCCAGTACTTC. Translating gives CASRATEQETQYF.

V and J are TRBV4-3 and TRBJ2-3; the D call may be TRBD1 or TRBD2 (6 bases each). V shed 1 base and J shed 0 bases, with 17 bases lying between them. There are 18 residues in the CDR3. Germline V lookup: CDR1 LGHNA, CDR2 YSLEER. The CDR3 DNA is TGCGCCAGCAGCCAAGGGGGGGCCCCCGGTCTTAGCACAGATACGCAGTATTTT. Translation: CASSQGGAPGLSTDTQYF.

The V and J genes are TRBV7-2 and TRBJ1-2; no firm D call. From germline, CDR1 is SGHTA and CDR2 FQGNSA. The CDR3 is 12 amino acids. Trimming cost V 5 bases and J 8 bases, with 12 bases left between them. The CDR3 nucleotides read TGTGCCAGCAGCCAGGACCAAGTGGGCTACACCTTC. Translated: CASSQDQVGYTF.

CDR3 protein: CASSFNGQYNSPLHF. In DNA, the CDR3 is TGTGCCAGCAGTTTTAATGGACAGTATAATTCACCCCTCCACTTT. The rearrangement joins TRBV27 to TRBJ1-6; a weak D match, TRBD1 (6 bases). CDR3 length: 15 residues. V lost 3 bases to trimming and J lost 4 bases, with 10 bases between them. Germline-derived CDR1 and CDR2 are MNHEY and SMNVEV (reference sequence).

The J gene is TRBJ1-1, the V gene TRBV7-9; TRBD1 aligns across 8 bases. The trim removed 7 bases at V and 5 bases at J, leaving 6 bases unmatched. The V gene's germline CDR1 is SEHNR and CDR2 FQNEAQ (reference sequence). This CDR3 region has 13 residues. CDR3 DNA: TGTGCCAGCACGGACAGGGTTGAGACTGAAGCTTTCTTT. It is translated as CASTDRVETEAFF.

The chain has TRBV3-1 and TRBJ2-5; D call uncertain. Trimming cost V 4 bases and J 0 bases, with 15 bases left between them. The V gene's germline CDR1 is LGHDT and CDR2 YNNKEL (reference sequence). The CDR3 spans 16 residues. The CDR3 spells CASSRYSVKYQETQYF. CDR3 nucleotides: TGTGCCAGCAGCCGTTACAGTGTAAAGTACCAAGAGACCCAGTACTTC.

The chain has TRBV28 and TRBJ1-2; D is ambiguous. Trimming removed 7 bases from V and 0 bases from J, with 9 bases in between. CDR3 size: 13 residues. CDR1 MDHEN and CDR2 SYDVKM come from the germline V gene. In DNA form, the CDR3 reads TGTGCCAGCACTTCAGGATCTAACTATGGCTACACCTTC. Residues: CASTSGSNYGYTF.

This rearrangement joins TRBV19 to TRBJ2-6, with 7 nucleotides matching TRBD1. This CDR3 is built from 15 residues. Germline assignment: CDR1 LNHDA and CDR2 SQIVND (reference sequence). V gave up 4 bases and J gave up 9 bases; unmatched junction bases: 9. The CDR3 nucleotides are TGTGCCAGTAGTACTACAGGGGCCCCGGGCAACGTCCTGACTTTC. It specifies CASSTTGAPGNVLTF.

The chain carries TRBV6-2 or TRBV6-3 and TRBJ1-3; no clear D. Germline-derived CDR1 and CDR2 are MNHEY and SVGEGT. Trimming cost V 2 bases and J 2 bases, with 10 bases left between them. This CDR3 comprises 15 residues. CDR3: CASSYAPDPGNTIYF. In DNA, the CDR3 is TGTGCCAGCAGTTACGCGCCGGATCCTGGAAACACCATATATTTT.

The rearrangement uses TRBV2 and TRBJ2-7; TRBD2 agrees at 10 bases. This CDR3 contains 15 residues. Germline V lookup: CDR1 SNHLY, CDR2 FYNNEI. With 1 base clipped from V and 3 bases from J, the junction kept 3 bases outside the gene matches. The CDR3 bases are TGTGCCAGCAGTGAAGGGACTAGCGGACTCTACGAGCAGTACTTC. Protein: CASSEGTSGLYEQYF. Drawing the rest from reference TRBV2 and TRBJ2-7, the complete variable domain is EPEVTQTPSHQVTQMGQEVILRCVPISNHLYFYWYRQILGQKVEFLVSFYNNEISEKSEIFDDQFSVERPDGSNFTLKIRSTKLEDSAMYFCASSEGTSGLYEQYFGPGTRLTVT.

The V call is TRBV20-1, the J call TRBJ1-5; TRBD1 aligns across 9 bases. The V and J ends lost 6 bases and 3 bases, in that order; junction bases with no gene match: 9. The CDR3 has 15 residues. Germline V gene data show CDR1 as DFQATT and CDR2 as SNEGSKA (reference sequence). Here the CDR3 reads CSARSGTGYNQPQHF. CDR3 coding DNA: TGCAGTGCGCGGAGCGGGACAGGGTACAATCAGCCCCAGCATTTT.

The V and J genes are TRBV29-1 and TRBJ2-7, with D possibly called TRBD1 or TRBD2 (7 bases each). Germline values: CDR1 SQVTM, CDR2 ANQGSEA. This CDR3 spans 13 amino acids. Trimming stripped 5 bases from V and 2 bases from J, with 13 bases between. In DNA, the CDR3 is TGCAGCGTTCAGGGGGGGATGGCCTACGAGCAGTACTTC. This sequence encodes CSVQGGMAYEQYF.

This chain uses TRBV9 with TRBJ2-2, with 9 bases that match TRBD1. Germline CDR1 SGDLS, CDR2 YYNGEE. The ends lost 1 base at V and 7 bases at J; junction bases unmatched: 5. CDR3 length equals 15 residues. CDR3 nucleotides: TGTGCCAGCAGCGTACGGGACAGGGCGGACGGGGAGCTGTTTTTT. Protein sequence: CASSVRDRADGELFF.